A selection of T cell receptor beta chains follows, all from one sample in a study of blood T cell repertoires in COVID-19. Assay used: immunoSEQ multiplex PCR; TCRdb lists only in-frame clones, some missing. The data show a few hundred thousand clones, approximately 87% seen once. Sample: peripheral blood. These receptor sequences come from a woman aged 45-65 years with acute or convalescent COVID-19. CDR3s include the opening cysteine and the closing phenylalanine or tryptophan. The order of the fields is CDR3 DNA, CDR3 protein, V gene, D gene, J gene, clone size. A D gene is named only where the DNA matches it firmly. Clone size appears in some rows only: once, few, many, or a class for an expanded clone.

cdr3_nt: TGTGCCAGCAGCTCCAGACAGGGGGTCAATCAGCCCCAGCATTTT
cdr3_aa: CASSSRQGVNQPQHF
v_call: TRBV7-2
d_call: TRBD1
j_call: TRBJ1-5
clone_size: .

cdr3_nt: TGTGCCAGCAGTTTATATCAGGGGGCCCTCTATGGCTACACCTTC
cdr3_aa: CASSLYQGALYGYTF
v_call: TRBV27
d_call: TRBD1
j_call: TRBJ1-2
clone_size: .

cdr3_nt: TGCGCCAGCAGCCAAGACTCAGGGCATGGAAACACCATATATTTT
cdr3_aa: CASSQDSGHGNTIYF
v_call: TRBV4-3
d_call: .
j_call: TRBJ1-3
clone_size: .

cdr3_nt: TGTGCCAGCAGCCAAAGTGCGAGCAATCAGCCCCAGCATTTT
cdr3_aa: CASSQSASNQPQHF
v_call: TRBV4-2
d_call: .
j_call: TRBJ1-5
clone_size: .

cdr3_nt: TGTGCCATCAGTGTAAACAGGGGACTCTCTGGAAACACCATATATTTT
cdr3_aa: CAISVNRGLSGNTIYF
v_call: TRBV10-3
d_call: TRBD1
j_call: TRBJ1-3
clone_size: .

cdr3_nt: TGTGCCAGCAGAGCGGAGCGGGGGGGGACTGAAGCTTTCTTT
cdr3_aa: CASRAERGGTEAFF
v_call: TRBV2
d_call: .
j_call: TRBJ1-1
clone_size: .

cdr3_nt: TGTGCCACCAGCAGAGATGAACGAGCTAGCGGGAACTACGAGCAGTACTTC
cdr3_aa: CATSRDERASGNYEQYF
v_call: TRBV15
d_call: TRBD2
j_call: TRBJ2-7
clone_size: .

cdr3_nt: TGTGCCAGCAGCTTACAGGGCTCATACAATGAGCAGTTCTTC
cdr3_aa: CASSLQGSYNEQFF
v_call: TRBV11-2
d_call: .
j_call: TRBJ2-1
clone_size: .

cdr3_nt: TGTGCCATCAGACCTAGCGGGAGGGCTGGCGAGCAGTACTTC
cdr3_aa: CAIRPSGRAGEQYF
v_call: TRBV10-3
d_call: TRBD2
j_call: TRBJ2-7
clone_size: .

cdr3_nt: TGTGCCAGCAGCTTCGGGGGAGGCTCCTACAATGAGCAGTTCTTC
cdr3_aa: CASSFGGGSYNEQFF
v_call: TRBV5-4
d_call: .
j_call: TRBJ2-1
clone_size: .

cdr3_nt: TGCGCCAGCAGTGTAAGGGCGGAGGGGTACGAGCAGTACTTC
cdr3_aa: CASSVRAEGYEQYF
v_call: TRBV10-2
d_call: .
j_call: TRBJ2-7
clone_size: .

cdr3_nt: TGTGCCACCAGTGCGGCTAGCGGGAGGACAGATACGCAGTATTTT
cdr3_aa: CATSAASGRTDTQYF
v_call: TRBV24-1
d_call: TRBD2
j_call: TRBJ2-3
clone_size: .

cdr3_nt: TGTGCCAGTAGTATAAACGGCGGACAGGGGGCCTTCTCTGGAAACACCATATATTTT
cdr3_aa: CASSINGGQGAFSGNTIYF
v_call: TRBV19
d_call: TRBD1
j_call: TRBJ1-3
clone_size: .

cdr3_nt: TGTGCCAGCAGCTACAACAGGTTCAATGAGCAGTTCTTC
cdr3_aa: CASSYNRFNEQFF
v_call: TRBV11-2
d_call: .
j_call: TRBJ2-1
clone_size: .

cdr3_nt: TGTGCCAGCAGCGAGACTATTTCTAGCACAGATACGCAGTATTTT
cdr3_aa: CASSETISSTDTQYF
v_call: TRBV6-5
d_call: .
j_call: TRBJ2-3
clone_size: .

cdr3_nt: TGTGCCAGCAGTCCACAGAAGGACTATGGCTACACCTTC
cdr3_aa: CASSPQKDYGYTF
v_call: TRBV12-3/TRBV12-4
d_call: .
j_call: TRBJ1-2
clone_size: .

cdr3_nt: TGTGCCAGCAGCCAATGGCAGGGAGGGACTGAAGCTTTCTTT
cdr3_aa: CASSQWQGGTEAFF
v_call: TRBV3-1/TRBV3-2
d_call: .
j_call: TRBJ1-1
clone_size: .

cdr3_nt: TGTGCCAGCAGCTTAAACTCGGGACAACCTAACTTC
cdr3_aa: CASSLNSGQPNF
v_call: TRBV7-2
d_call: .
j_call: TRBJ1-2
clone_size: once

cdr3_nt: TGTGCCAGCAGCTTAATCCGTTCCGGGAAGCCCTACGAGCAGTACTTC
cdr3_aa: CASSLIRSGKPYEQYF
v_call: TRBV7-8
d_call: .
j_call: TRBJ2-7
clone_size: once

cdr3_nt: TGCGCCAGCAGCACGGGACTAGCGGGATTCACAGATACGCAGTATTTT
cdr3_aa: CASSTGLAGFTDTQYF
v_call: TRBV5-1
d_call: TRBD2
j_call: TRBJ2-3
clone_size: .

cdr3_nt: TGTGCCAGCAGATTTTCCGGACAGGGGGGTTATGGCTACACCTTC
cdr3_aa: CASRFSGQGGYGYTF
v_call: TRBV6-5
d_call: TRBD1
j_call: TRBJ1-2
clone_size: .

cdr3_nt: TGTGCCATCAGTGAGTGGCTAGCGGAATCACTAGCCAAAAACATTCAGTACTTC
cdr3_aa: CAISEWLAESLAKNIQYF
v_call: TRBV10-3
d_call: TRBD2
j_call: TRBJ2-4
clone_size: .

cdr3_nt: TGTGCCAGCAGCCAAGGGCAGTATAATTCACCCCTCCACTTT
cdr3_aa: CASSQGQYNSPLHF
v_call: TRBV16
d_call: .
j_call: TRBJ1-6
clone_size: .

cdr3_nt: TGTGCCAGCAGTGAACTTGAGGGCGGGTACGATCAGCCCCAGCATTTT
cdr3_aa: CASSELEGGYDQPQHF
v_call: TRBV2
d_call: .
j_call: TRBJ1-5
clone_size: .

cdr3_nt: TGTGCCAGCAAAAGACAGGGGGTGAACACTGAAGCTTTCTTT
cdr3_aa: CASKRQGVNTEAFF
v_call: TRBV2
d_call: TRBD1
j_call: TRBJ1-1
clone_size: .

cdr3_nt: TGTGCCAGCAGTTTAGGCAGCGAGCAGTACTTC
cdr3_aa: CASSLGSEQYF
v_call: TRBV12-3/TRBV12-4
d_call: .
j_call: TRBJ2-7
clone_size: .